This record concerns one T cell receptor beta chain sequence. The CDR3 runs to 15 residues. V was pared by 4 bases and J by 3 bases, with 4 bases of the junction left unmatched. Per the germline V gene, CDR1 is SGHNT and CDR2 is YYREEE (reference sequence). This sample is drawn from a study of PD-L1 blockade in urothelial cancer. Study in general: Patients' prior chemotherapy regimens numbered 0 to 3. A median approximately 140,000 T cells were found in blood samples. At 3 weeks after treatment start (second dose) and again at 6 weeks, blood was analyzed.

Using immunoSEQ multiplex PCR, the repertoire was profiled, and TCRdb retains in-frame clones only, with some absent. The table has some 32,000 clones, 70% to 85% seen once; the top ten hold about 31%. Patients suffered from locally advanced or metastatic urothelial carcinoma. The specimen comprised PBMCs, sampled around atezolizumab (anti-PD-L1) treatment. This chain uses TRBV5-4 with TRBJ2-7; 13 nucleotides align to TRBD2. The clonotype was recovered from a man in his sixties with urothelial cancer. CDR3 sequence: CASSVGLAGDYEQYF. For the CDR3, the DNA is TGTGCCAGCAGCGTAGGACTAGCGGGAGACTACGAGCAGTACTTC.